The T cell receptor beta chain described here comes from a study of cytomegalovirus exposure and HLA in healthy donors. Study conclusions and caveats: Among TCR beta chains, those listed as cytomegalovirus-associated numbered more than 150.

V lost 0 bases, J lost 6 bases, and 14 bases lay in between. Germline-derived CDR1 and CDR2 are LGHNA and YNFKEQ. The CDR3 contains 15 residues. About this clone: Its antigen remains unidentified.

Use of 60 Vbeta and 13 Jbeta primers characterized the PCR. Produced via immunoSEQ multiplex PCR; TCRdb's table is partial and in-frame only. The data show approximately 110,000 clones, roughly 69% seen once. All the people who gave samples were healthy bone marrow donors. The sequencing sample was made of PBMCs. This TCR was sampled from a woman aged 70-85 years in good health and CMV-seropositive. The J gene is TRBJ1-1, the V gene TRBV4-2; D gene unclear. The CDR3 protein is CASSQDRASTAEAFF. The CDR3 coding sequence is TGTGCCAGCAGCCAAGATAGAGCATCAACGGCTGAAGCTTTCTTT.